This TCR beta chain is from a study of cytomegalovirus exposure and HLA in healthy donors. At the level of the study: Genetic ancestry analysis placed about 84% of the 398 donors that were genotyped in the Caucasian-associated cluster.

Primers: 60 Vbeta forward and 13 Jbeta reverse. Sequencing was performed with immunoSEQ multiplex PCR; in TCRdb, only in-frame clones are kept and a portion is missing. This table holds more than 95,000 clones, around 80% found once. V was cut by 4 bases and J by 5 bases, with 14 bases left in between. The CDR3 spans 14 residues. CDR1 and CDR2 (germline): MNHEY, SMNVEV (reference sequence). This clone was seen a few times. The TCR was taken from a woman under 40 in good health and CMV-seronegative. This rearrangement joins TRBV27 to TRBJ1-2, with D unclear. Sequencing was carried out using PBMCs. CDR3 DNA: TGTGCCAGCAGTTCCTCGGTCCTGAGGTATGGCTACACCTTC. Translating gives CASSSSVLRYGYTF.